This record concerns one T cell receptor (beta chain) sequence. The data derive from a study of shared clonotypes between healthy human individuals. Germline V CDR1 and CDR2: SGDLS, YYNGEE. This CDR3 comprises 14 residues. Deletions cut 0 bases from V and 7 bases from J, with 13 bases between. Profiled with immunoSEQ multiplex PCR; TCRdb holds only in-frame clones, not every one. The sample records millions of clones, 85% to 95% being singletons. This receptor was identified in a man younger than 35 in good health. The sample taken for sequencing was naive CD4+ T cells sorted from blood. Specified subset: CD45RA+ positively selected. V usage is TRBV9 and J usage is TRBJ1-1, with D hard to call. The CDR3 coding sequence is TGTGCCAGCAGCGTAGCTGCGGATTGGGGTGAAGCTTTCTTT. It specifies CASSVAADWGEAFF.